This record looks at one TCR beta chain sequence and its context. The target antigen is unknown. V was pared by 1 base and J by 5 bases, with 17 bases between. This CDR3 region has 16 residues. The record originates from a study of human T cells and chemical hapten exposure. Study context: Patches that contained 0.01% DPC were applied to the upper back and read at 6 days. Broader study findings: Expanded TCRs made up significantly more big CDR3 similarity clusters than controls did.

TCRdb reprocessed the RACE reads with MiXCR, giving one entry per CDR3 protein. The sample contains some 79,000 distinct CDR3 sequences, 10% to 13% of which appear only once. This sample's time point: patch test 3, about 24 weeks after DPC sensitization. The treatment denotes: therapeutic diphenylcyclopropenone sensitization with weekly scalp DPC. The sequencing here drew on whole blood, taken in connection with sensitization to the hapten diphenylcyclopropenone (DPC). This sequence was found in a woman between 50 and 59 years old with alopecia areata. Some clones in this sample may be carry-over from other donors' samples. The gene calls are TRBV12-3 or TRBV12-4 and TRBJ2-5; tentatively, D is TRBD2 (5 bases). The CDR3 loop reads CASSLEVRSSLETQYF. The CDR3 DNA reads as TGTGCCAGCAGTTTAGAAGTCAGGTCTAGCTTGGAGACCCAGTACTTC.